This is a list of T cell receptor beta chains from one sample in a study of blood T cell repertoires in COVID-19. Generated by immunoSEQ multiplex PCR, the TCRdb table keeps only in-frame clones and is missing some. The table includes 150,000 to 180,000 clones, 75% to 90% detected once. The sample comprised peripheral blood. These receptors were obtained from a woman aged 35 to 49 with acute or convalescent COVID-19. Both conserved end residues are part of each CDR3. D genes are given only for firm matches. Size is omitted from some rows. Given values are once, few, many or a class for expanded clones.

J: TRBJ1-1; length: 13; D: NA; V: TRBV30; size: once; CDR3: CAWSILPNTEAFF; DNA: TGTGCCTGGAGTATACTACCGAACACTGAAGCTTTCTTT
J: TRBJ1-1; length: 15; D: NA; V: TRBV6-5; size: NA; CDR3: CASSTAAAGDTEAFF; DNA: TGTGCCAGCTCAACGGCGGCGGCAGGGGACACTGAAGCTTTCTTT
J: TRBJ2-6; length: 14; D: NA; V: TRBV30; size: NA; CDR3: CAWSLFSGANVLTF; DNA: TGTGCCTGGAGCCTATTCTCTGGGGCCAACGTCCTGACTTTC
J: TRBJ2-7; length: 12; D: NA; V: TRBV2; size: NA; CDR3: CASTRRGYEQYF; DNA: TGTGCCAGCACCCGGCGGGGTTACGAGCAGTACTTC
J: TRBJ1-2; length: 15; D: TRBD1; V: TRBV5-1; size: NA; CDR3: CASSPGTGLYYGYTF; DNA: TGCGCCAGCAGCCCCGGGACAGGATTATACTATGGCTACACCTTC
J: TRBJ2-7; length: 12; D: NA; V: TRBV30; size: NA; CDR3: CAWSSRGYEQYF; DNA: TGTGCCTGGAGTTCCAGGGGCTACGAGCAGTACTTC
J: TRBJ2-1; length: 15; D: TRBD2; V: TRBV5-8; size: NA; CDR3: CASSVVSVSGGEQFF; DNA: TGTGCCAGCAGCGTAGTTTCCGTCAGCGGGGGTGAGCAGTTCTTC
J: TRBJ1-1; length: 11; D: NA; V: TRBV11-3; size: NA; CDR3: CASSQRGPSFF; DNA: TGTGCCAGCAGCCAAAGGGGCCCCAGCTTCTTT
J: TRBJ1-2; length: 13; D: NA; V: TRBV19; size: NA; CDR3: CASKVAGIFGYTF; DNA: TGTGCCAGTAAAGTCGCAGGGATATTCGGCTACACCTTC
J: TRBJ2-1; length: 15; D: TRBD1; V: TRBV24-1; size: once; CDR3: CATSDLGTVDNEQFF; DNA: TGTGCCACCAGTGATTTGGGGACAGTTGACAATGAGCAGTTCTTC
J: TRBJ2-1; length: 15; D: NA; V: TRBV6-1; size: NA; CDR3: CASSEADTEPNEQFF; DNA: TGTGCCAGCAGTGAAGCGGACACGGAGCCCAATGAGCAGTTCTTC
J: TRBJ2-7; length: 17; D: NA; V: TRBV25-1; size: NA; CDR3: CATSTIRTDRISYEQYF; DNA: TGTGCCACCTCTACAATACGAACAGACAGGATTTCCTACGAGCAGTACTTC
J: TRBJ2-1; length: 12; D: TRBD1; V: TRBV6-2/TRBV6-3; size: NA; CDR3: CASSPGQPEQFF; DNA: TGTGCCAGCAGCCCGGGACAGCCTGAGCAGTTCTTC
J: TRBJ2-3; length: 11; D: NA; V: TRBV6-5; size: NA; CDR3: CASRTADTQYF; DNA: TGTGCCAGCAGAACAGCAGATACGCAGTATTTT
J: TRBJ1-2; length: 15; D: NA; V: TRBV6-1; size: NA; CDR3: CASSDRNPANYGYTF; DNA: TGTGCCAGCAGTGACAGGAACCCAGCTAACTATGGCTACACCTTC
J: TRBJ2-3; length: 14; D: NA; V: TRBV18; size: few; CDR3: CASSPTPGADTQYF; DNA: TGTGCCAGCTCACCAACCCCGGGGGCAGATACGCAGTATTTT
J: TRBJ2-2; length: 19; D: TRBD1; V: TRBV23-1; size: NA; CDR3: CASSQSKTGGRFLTGELFF; DNA: TGCGCCAGCAGTCAATCGAAGACAGGGGGCCGTTTTCTCACCGGGGAGCTGTTTTTT
J: TRBJ1-5; length: 15; D: NA; V: TRBV7-9; size: NA; CDR3: CASSLVSDSNQPQHF; DNA: TGTGCCAGCAGCTTAGTCAGCGATAGCAATCAGCCCCAGCATTTT
J: TRBJ1-1; length: 11; D: NA; V: TRBV29-1; size: NA; CDR3: CSGRVNTEAFF; DNA: TGCAGCGGGAGAGTAAACACTGAAGCTTTCTTT
J: TRBJ2-7; length: 15; D: TRBD2; V: TRBV10-3; size: NA; CDR3: CAISESLAGWVEQYF; DNA: TGTGCCATCAGTGAGTCGCTAGCGGGGTGGGTCGAGCAGTACTTC
J: TRBJ2-7; length: 13; D: NA; V: TRBV6-6; size: NA; CDR3: CASSYRGGYEQYF; DNA: TGTGCCAGCAGTTATAGGGGGGGTTACGAGCAGTACTTC
J: TRBJ2-7; length: 14; D: TRBD2; V: TRBV5-4; size: NA; CDR3: CASSAGTSSYEQYF; DNA: TGTGCCAGCAGCGCCGGGACTAGCTCCTACGAGCAGTACTTC
J: TRBJ1-3; length: 14; D: NA; V: TRBV4-2; size: NA; CDR3: CASSQERIGNTIYF; DNA: TGTGCCAGCAGCCAAGAGAGAATCGGAAACACCATATATTTT
J: TRBJ1-1; length: 14; D: NA; V: TRBV3-1/TRBV3-2; size: few; CDR3: CASSQDYRNTEAFF; DNA: TGTGCCAGCAGCCAAGACTACAGGAACACTGAAGCTTTCTTT
J: TRBJ1-1; length: 15; D: NA; V: TRBV18; size: NA; CDR3: CASSLGRGKNTEAFF; DNA: TGTGCCAGCTCACTCGGACGAGGGAAGAACACTGAAGCTTTCTTT
J: TRBJ2-2; length: 17; D: NA; V: TRBV14; size: NA; CDR3: CASSQVADRLNTGELFF; DNA: TGTGCCAGCAGCCAAGTAGCGGACAGGCTGAACACCGGGGAGCTGTTTTTT
J: TRBJ2-1; length: 17; D: TRBD1; V: TRBV12-5; size: NA; CDR3: CASALCEKGAYCNEQFF; DNA: TGTGCTAGTGCCCTCTGTGAAAAGGGGGCGTATTGCAATGAGCAGTTCTTC
J: TRBJ2-7; length: 10; D: NA; V: TRBV2; size: NA; CDR3: CAILAGEQYF; DNA: TGTGCCATCCTGGCCGGGGAGCAGTACTTC
J: TRBJ1-2; length: 18; D: TRBD1; V: TRBV5-1; size: NA; CDR3: CASSVTPDRASGGYGYTF; DNA: TGCGCCAGCAGCGTAACCCCGGACAGGGCTAGCGGGGGCTATGGCTACACCTTC
J: TRBJ2-5; length: 15; D: TRBD2; V: TRBV7-3; size: once; CDR3: CASSHGGTSQETQYF; DNA: TGTGCCAGCAGCCACGGGGGGACTAGCCAAGAGACCCAGTACTTC
J: TRBJ1-4; length: 15; D: NA; V: TRBV7-8; size: NA; CDR3: CASSAVRGMNEKLFF; DNA: TGTGCCAGCAGCGCTGTACGGGGAATGAATGAAAAACTGTTTTTT
J: TRBJ2-1; length: 15; D: NA; V: TRBV6-1; size: NA; CDR3: CASSDVGHHYNEQFF; DNA: TGTGCCAGCAGTGACGTAGGACATCACTACAATGAGCAGTTCTTC
J: TRBJ2-4; length: 17; D: TRBD1; V: TRBV3-1/TRBV3-2; size: NA; CDR3: CASSLMDRGLAKNIQYF; DNA: TGTGCCAGCAGCCTGATGGACAGGGGGCTAGCCAAAAACATTCAGTACTTC
J: TRBJ1-4; length: 14; D: NA; V: TRBV15; size: NA; CDR3: CATSRAGVPFLLFF; DNA: TGTGCCACCAGCAGAGCGGGGGTCCCTTTTCTGCTGTTTTTT
J: TRBJ2-1; length: 16; D: TRBD1; V: TRBV28; size: NA; CDR3: CASSPIPRTGGNEQFF; DNA: TGTGCCAGCAGTCCGATTCCCCGAACAGGGGGCAATGAGCAGTTCTTC
J: TRBJ1-5; length: 13; D: TRBD1; V: TRBV30; size: NA; CDR3: CAWSAGQNQPQHF; DNA: TGTGCCTGGAGTGCGGGACAGAATCAGCCCCAGCATTTT
J: TRBJ2-7; length: 13; D: NA; V: TRBV12-3/TRBV12-4; size: NA; CDR3: CASSFITGSEQYF; DNA: TGTGCCAGCAGTTTTATCACAGGGAGCGAGCAGTACTTC
J: TRBJ1-1; length: 12; D: TRBD1; V: TRBV19; size: NA; CDR3: CASSDDRVETFF; DNA: TGTGCCAGTAGCGATGACAGGGTGGAAACTTTCTTT
J: TRBJ2-6; length: 15; D: TRBD1; V: TRBV6-6; size: NA; CDR3: CASSYEGAGANVLTF; DNA: TGTGCCAGCAGTTACGAGGGGGCCGGGGCCAACGTCCTGACTTTC
J: TRBJ2-5; length: 14; D: NA; V: TRBV6-6; size: NA; CDR3: CASSDSGNQETQYF; DNA: TGTGCCAGCAGTGATTCCGGGAACCAAGAGACCCAGTACTTC
J: TRBJ1-1; length: 13; D: NA; V: TRBV19; size: NA; CDR3: CASSIGVNTEAFF; DNA: TGTGCCAGTAGTATAGGAGTGAACACTGAAGCTTTCTTT
J: TRBJ1-5; length: 14; D: NA; V: TRBV3-1/TRBV3-2; size: few; CDR3: CASSHLGGNQPQHF; DNA: TGTGCCAGCAGCCATCTAGGGGGCAATCAGCCCCAGCATTTT
J: TRBJ1-5; length: 17; D: NA; V: TRBV7-9; size: NA; CDR3: CASSLGSLGQKNQPQHF; DNA: TGTGCCAGCAGCTTAGGGTCATTGGGGCAGAAGAATCAGCCCCAGCATTTT
J: TRBJ2-7; length: 13; D: NA; V: TRBV3-1/TRBV3-2; size: NA; CDR3: CASSPNVRGEQYF; DNA: TGTGCCAGCAGCCCTAATGTCAGGGGCGAGCAGTACTTC
J: TRBJ1-2; length: 17; D: TRBD1; V: TRBV3-1/TRBV3-2; size: NA; CDR3: CASSRYSGQGVSDGYTF; DNA: TGTGCCAGCAGCCGGTACTCCGGGCAGGGGGTTTCAGATGGCTACACCTTC
J: TRBJ1-1; length: 11; D: NA; V: TRBV6-5; size: NA; CDR3: CASIGITEAFF; DNA: TGTGCCAGCATCGGGATCACTGAAGCTTTCTTT
J: TRBJ2-2; length: 16; D: TRBD1; V: TRBV3-1/TRBV3-2; size: NA; CDR3: CASSHRTGFGTGELFF; DNA: TGTGCCAGCAGCCATAGGACAGGGTTCGGCACCGGGGAGCTGTTTTTT
J: TRBJ2-1; length: 15; D: TRBD2; V: TRBV4-1; size: NA; CDR3: CASSNLAGEYNEQFF; DNA: TGCGCCAGCAGCAACCTAGCGGGGGAATACAATGAGCAGTTCTTC
J: TRBJ2-3; length: 13; D: NA; V: TRBV7-8; size: NA; CDR3: CASSLGAGDTQYF; DNA: TGTGCCAGCAGCTTAGGGGCCGGAGATACGCAGTATTTT
J: TRBJ2-7; length: 15; D: NA; V: TRBV6-1; size: NA; CDR3: CASSEAHSKTYEQYF; DNA: TGTGCCAGCAGTGAAGCCCACAGTAAGACCTACGAGCAGTACTTC
J: TRBJ2-2; length: 15; D: TRBD2; V: TRBV7-3; size: NA; CDR3: CASSPRTSGSGELFF; DNA: TGTGCCAGCAGCCCGCGGACTAGCGGGTCCGGGGAGCTGTTTTTT
J: TRBJ1-2; length: 14; D: TRBD1; V: TRBV2; size: NA; CDR3: CATQWTGTNYGYTF; DNA: TGTGCCACCCAGTGGACAGGGACTAACTATGGCTACACCTTC
J: TRBJ1-2; length: 13; D: NA; V: TRBV3-1/TRBV3-2; size: NA; CDR3: CASSLGDNYGYTF; DNA: TGTGCCAGCAGCCTCGGGGATAACTATGGCTACACCTTC
J: TRBJ2-1; length: 16; D: NA; V: TRBV5-1; size: NA; CDR3: CASSLADGGLGNEQFF; DNA: TGCGCCAGCAGCTTGGCTGACGGGGGTCTTGGCAATGAGCAGTTCTTC
J: TRBJ1-5; length: 12; D: NA; V: TRBV19; size: NA; CDR3: CASSIWRQPQHF; DNA: TGTGCCAGTAGTATATGGAGGCAGCCCCAGCATTTT
J: TRBJ2-7; length: 14; D: TRBD1; V: TRBV10-3; size: NA; CDR3: CAIRDRGRTYEQYF; DNA: TGTGCCATCAGGGACAGGGGACGGACCTACGAGCAGTACTTC